These 14 T cell receptor beta chains came from one sample sequenced in a study of CD8 T cells in ankylosing spondylitis. TCRdb reprocessed the 5' RACE reads with MiXCR, giving one entry per CDR3 protein. Of about 140,000 distinct CDR3 sequences listed, 7% to 9% are singletons. The material sequenced was synovial fluid, either unsorted or a sorted T cell fraction (not recorded which). Every receptor here comes from a male donor with ankylosing spondylitis.

The table lists this clonotype with many counts. The J gene is TRBJ2-5, the V gene TRBV11-2; no firm D call. V dropped 5 bases and J dropped 1 base, with 8 bases sitting between them. CDR1 is SGHAT and CDR2 is FQNNGV in the germline V gene. The CDR3 covers 13 residues. CDR3 sequence reads: CASSDNSQETQYF. As DNA, the CDR3 is TGTGCCAGCAGCGACAATAGCCAAGAGACCCAGTACTTC. Full variable domain (outside the CDR3, taken from reference TRBV11-2 and TRBJ2-5): EAGVAQSPRYKIIEKRQSVAFWCNPISGHATLYWYQQILGQGPKLLIQFQNNGVVDDSQLPKDRFSAERLKGVDSTLKIQPAKLEDSAVYLCASSDNSQETQYFGPGTRLLVL.

There are many counts of this clonotype. The chain is built from TRBV28 and TRBJ2-7, with D possibly called TRBD1 or TRBD2 (6 bases each). The CDR3 loop spans 16 amino acids. Germline-derived CDR1 and CDR2 are MDHEN and SYDVKM. V gave up 3 bases and J gave up 0 bases, with 15 bases separating them. CDR3 sequence reads: CASSLGGHKFSYEQYF. The CDR3 DNA sequence: TGTGCCAGCAGTTTGGGGGGACATAAATTCTCCTACGAGCAGTACTTC.

The chain has TRBV5-1 and TRBJ2-2, with TRBD2 identical over 7 bases. The germline V gene encodes CDR1 SGHRS and CDR2 YFSETQ. The CDR3 covers 17 residues. The trim removed 0 bases at V and 3 bases at J, leaving 8 bases unmatched. The CDR3 protein is CASSLVYGAGDTGELFF. CDR3 bases: TGCGCCAGCAGCTTGGTCTACGGCGCGGGAGACACCGGGGAGCTGTTTTTT.

A few counts support this clonotype. The V and J genes are TRBV6-1 and TRBJ1-2, with 12 nucleotides matching TRBD1. This CDR3 has 13 amino acids. Germline V gives CDR1 MNHNS, CDR2 SASEGT. With 4 bases clipped from V and 7 bases from J, the junction kept 1 base outside the gene matches. The CDR3 protein is CASSGGQGAGYTF. CDR3 in DNA: TGTGCCAGCAGTGGGGGACAGGGGGCTGGCTACACCTTC.

This clonotype was seen many times. The chain joins TRBV20-1 to TRBJ1-1, with D unresolved. Trimming removed 0 bases from V and 0 bases from J, with 8 bases in between. Germline V gene lookup returns CDR1 DFQATT and CDR2 SNEGSKA (reference sequence). This CDR3 comprises 14 residues. CDR3 residues: CSARDLGLNTEAFF. In DNA form, the CDR3 reads TGCAGTGCTAGAGATTTAGGTTTGAACACTGAAGCTTTCTTT.

The chain has TRBV18 and TRBJ2-5; D not certain. Looked up from germline, CDR1 is KGHSH and CDR2 is LQKENI. The CDR3 runs 14 residues. V lost 0 bases to trimming and J lost 5 bases, with 10 bases between them. For the CDR3, the DNA is TGTGCCAGCTCACCACCTAATCTGAGGGAGACCCAGTACTTC. Translating it yields CASSPPNLRETQYF.

This clonotype was seen many times. The chain is built from TRBV18 and TRBJ2-7; tentatively, D is TRBD1 or TRBD2 (5 bases each). The germline gives CDR1 KGHSH, CDR2 LQKENI. The V gene lost 3 bases and the J gene lost 7 bases, with 16 bases spanning the gap. The CDR3 spans 14 residues. The CDR3 here is CASSPGTAPGEQYF. CDR3 DNA: TGTGCCAGCTCACCCGGGACCGCCCCGGGGGAGCAGTACTTC.

This clonotype has just a few counts. V and J are TRBV5-1 and TRBJ2-5; D remains ambiguous. CDR1 and CDR2 (germline): SGHRS, YFSETQ. V was clipped by 4 bases and J by 4 bases, with 11 bases between them. The length of the CDR3 is 13 residues. The CDR3 DNA sequence: TGCGCCAGCAGCCCCGACTGGGGAGAGACCCAGTACTTC. Its protein is CASSPDWGETQYF.

Written as DNA, the CDR3 is TGCGCCAGCAGTGACTCCTTGGGGAGACTCTCATCGTTCGAGCAGTACTTC. Translating it yields CASSDSLGRLSSFEQYF. The chain is built from TRBV10-1 and TRBJ2-7, with a possible D match to TRBD2 (5 bases). The CDR3 length is 17 residues. The ends were cut back, 3 bases at V and 6 bases at J, with 24 bases in the middle. Germline assignment: CDR1 WNHNN and CDR2 SYGVQD (reference sequence).

The table lists this clonotype with many counts. The chain combines TRBV5-1 with TRBJ2-3; 7 bases are shared with TRBD2. CDR1 and CDR2 from the germline V gene are SGHRS and YFSETQ. CDR3 size: 14 residues. The J segment lost 6 bases and the V segment lost 4 bases, leaving 8 bases of the junction unmatched. CDR3 loop: CASSPRTSTDTQYF. CDR3 coding DNA: TGCGCCAGCAGCCCCCGGACTAGTACGGATACGCAGTATTTT.

This clonotype showed up many times. The chain carries TRBV15 and TRBJ2-3; D not certain. The CDR3 has 15 residues. Germline assignment: CDR1 LNHNV and CDR2 YYDKDF (reference sequence). Trimming shortened V by 1 base and J by 4 bases, and 12 bases separated the two germline ends. The CDR3, as DNA: TGTGCCACCAGCAGAGGGAAAAAATTTGCAGATACGCAGTATTTT. It specifies CATSRGKKFADTQYF.

The chain employs TRBV4-3 and TRBJ2-7; TRBD1 agrees at 9 bases. The length of the CDR3 is 14 residues. Unmatched junction bases numbered 6, after V lost 3 bases and J lost 6 bases. The V gene's germline CDR1 is LGHNA and CDR2 YSLEER. The CDR3 nucleotides are TGCGCCAGCAGCCAGGGACAGGGTGTGAGCGAGCAGTACTTC. Amino acids: CASSQGQGVSEQYF.

This clonotype was seen a few times. The chain joins TRBV28 to TRBJ2-2, with 11 nucleotides matching TRBD2. This CDR3 has 16 amino acids. Germline V gives CDR1 MDHEN, CDR2 SYDVKM. The ends lost 7 bases at V and 6 bases at J; junction bases unmatched: 10. The CDR3 spells CASNPLSGRAAGELFF. The CDR3 nucleotides read TGTGCCAGCAATCCCCTTAGCGGGAGGGCCGCCGGGGAGCTGTTTTTT.

Only a few counts were recorded for this clonotype. The chain combines TRBV6-2 or TRBV6-3 with TRBJ2-5; D is ambiguous. V was trimmed by 5 bases and J by 7 bases, leaving 14 bases between them. Germline loops: CDR1 MNHEY, CDR2 SVGEGT. The CDR3 totals 13 residues. DNA of the CDR3: TGTGCCAGCAGTGTCGTAAGGGAAGGGACCCAGTACTTC. It is translated as CASSVVREGTQYF.